This is a list of T cell receptor beta chains from one sample in a study of T cell changes during pregnancy in multiple sclerosis. The assay was immunoSEQ multiplex PCR, and TCRdb's table has in-frame clones only and misses some. The sample includes about 35,000 clones, roughly 90% of them seen just once. Sequenced here: peripheral blood, sampled in the third trimester of pregnancy. All receptors come from a female donor in good health, enrolled as a control in a pregnancy study. Both conserved end residues are part of each CDR3. Each record gives: D gene, CDR3 length, clone size, V gene, J gene, CDR3 protein, CDR3 DNA. A D gene is named only where the DNA matches it firmly. Size is stated for part of the rows, as once, few or many counts, or as a class when the clone is expanded.

>TRBD2|18|-|TRBV28|TRBJ2-7
CASSLFPLRASGRDEQYF
TGTGCCAGCAGCCTCTTTCCCCTCCGGGCTAGCGGGAGGGACGAGCAGTACTTC
>-|15|-|TRBV6-1|TRBJ2-6
CASSEALSGANVLTF
TGTGCCAGCAGTGAAGCTCTCTCTGGGGCCAACGTCCTGACTTTC
>-|12|few|TRBV2|TRBJ1-2
CASSDRGYGYTF
TGTGCCAGCAGTGACAGGGGCTATGGCTACACCTTC
>TRBD1|15|-|TRBV6-1|TRBJ2-7
CASSRGTGEGYEQYF
TGTGCCAGCAGCCGGGGGACAGGGGAAGGGTACGAGCAGTACTTC
>-|13|-|TRBV5-1|TRBJ1-2
CASSPTGVYGYTF
TGCGCCAGCAGCCCAACAGGAGTCTATGGCTACACCTTC
>TRBD1|15|-|TRBV11-2|TRBJ1-2
CASSSLRDSNYGYTF
TGTGCCAGCAGCTCCTTAAGGGACAGTAACTATGGCTACACCTTC
>-|15|-|TRBV7-2|TRBJ1-3
CASSYPRSSGNTIYF
TGTGCCAGCAGCTATCCACGGAGCTCTGGAAACACCATATATTTT
>TRBD1|14|-|TRBV2|TRBJ1-4
CASRPGQGSEKLFF
TGTGCCAGTAGACCGGGACAGGGGAGTGAAAAACTGTTTTTT
>TRBD1|15|-|TRBV28|TRBJ1-6
CASSRGDRDKPPLHF
TGTGCCAGCAGTCGTGGGGACAGGGACAAACCACCCCTCCACTTT
>TRBD1|14|-|TRBV6-1|TRBJ1-1
CASSLTGRGTEAFF
TGTGCCAGCAGTCTGACAGGGCGGGGCACTGAAGCTTTCTTT
>TRBD2|14|-|TRBV4-2|TRBJ2-7
CASGTSGGAGEQYF
TGTGCTAGCGGGACTAGCGGGGGGGCAGGCGAGCAGTACTTC
>TRBD1|14|-|TRBV18|TRBJ1-2
CASSATGVNYGYTF
TGTGCCAGCTCAGCGACAGGGGTTAACTATGGCTACACCTTC
>-|12|-|TRBV29-1|TRBJ2-3
CSEQVNTDTQYF
TGCAGTGAACAGGTTAACACAGATACGCAGTATTTT
>-|15|-|TRBV11-2|TRBJ1-2
CASSLEGREGYGYTF
TGTGCCAGCAGCTTAGAGGGCAGGGAGGGGTATGGCTACACCTTC
>TRBD2|14|once|TRBV10-3|TRBJ2-1
CATRTSGSLNEQFF
TGTGCCACAAGGACTAGCGGGAGTCTAAATGAGCAGTTCTTC
>-|10|once|TRBV7-3|TRBJ1-4
CARVREKLFF
TGTGCCAGGGTACGGGAAAAACTGTTTTTT
>-|13|few|TRBV7-6|TRBJ1-5
CASSLMRNQPQHF
TGTGCCAGCAGCTTAATGCGAAATCAGCCCCAGCATTTT
>-|13|-|TRBV11-2|TRBJ2-7
CASSLTRFYEQYF
TGTGCCAGCAGCCTCACGAGGTTCTACGAGCAGTACTTC
>-|15|once|TRBV9|TRBJ1-2
CASSVAAQVFDGYTF
TGTGCCAGCAGCGTAGCCGCCCAGGTTTTCGATGGCTACACCTTC
>TRBD2|16|-|TRBV4-2|TRBJ2-1
CASSQDGLADYNEQFF
TGTGCCAGCAGCCAAGACGGACTAGCGGATTACAATGAGCAGTTCTTC
>-|15|-|TRBV10-3|TRBJ1-5
CAISDGSYSNQPQHF
TGTGCCATCAGTGACGGGAGCTATAGCAATCAGCCCCAGCATTTT
>TRBD1|15|few|TRBV19|TRBJ1-4
CASSAGQGLNEKLFF
TGTGCCAGTAGTGCAGGACAGGGGCTTAATGAAAAACTGTTTTTT
>-|17|-|TRBV9|TRBJ1-6
CASSPGRQARNNSPLHF
TGTGCCAGCAGCCCGGGGAGGCAGGCAAGAAATAATTCACCCCTCCACTTT
>-|18|-|TRBV9|TRBJ2-6
CASSVNRDKDSGANVLTF
TGTGCCAGCAGCGTCAACCGGGACAAGGACTCTGGGGCCAACGTCCTGACTTTC
>-|12|once|TRBV5-6|TRBJ2-1
CASSSVGVWQFF
TGTGCCAGCAGCTCGGTCGGGGTTTGGCAGTTCTTC
>TRBD1|16|once|TRBV5-4|TRBJ2-1
CASSSGQGDRVGEQFF
TGTGCCAGCAGCAGCGGACAGGGGGATCGGGTCGGTGAGCAGTTCTTC
>-|15|once|TRBV6-1|TRBJ2-6
CASSRQRPGANVLTF
TGTGCCAGCAGCAGACAGAGGCCTGGGGCCAACGTCCTGACTTTC
>-|13|once|TRBV9|TRBJ1-2
CASSLGWNDGYTF
TGTGCCAGCAGCCTCGGGTGGAATGATGGCTACACCTTC
>TRBD1|14|-|TRBV29-1|TRBJ1-2
CSVRLEGAPRGYTF
TGCAGCGTCCGGCTGGAGGGGGCACCTCGTGGCTACACCTTC
>-|18|once|TRBV5-4|TRBJ2-7
CASSPGAGEWDRAYEQYF
TGTGCCAGCAGCCCAGGAGCGGGGGAGTGGGACAGAGCCTACGAGCAGTACTTC
>TRBD1|14|-|TRBV7-8|TRBJ1-1
CASSYPAGQNEAFF
TGTGCCAGCAGCTACCCCGCGGGACAGAATGAAGCTTTCTTT
>TRBD1|14|-|TRBV9|TRBJ2-5
CASSVDRAGETQYF
TGTGCCAGCAGCGTCGACAGGGCGGGCGAGACCCAGTACTTC
>TRBD2|18|-|TRBV7-9|TRBJ2-1
CASSPGGLAGVTYNEQFF
TGTGCCAGCAGCCCGGGGGGGCTAGCGGGAGTAACCTACAATGAGCAGTTCTTC
>TRBD2|14|-|TRBV7-8|TRBJ2-5
CASSTTSGVETQYF
TGTGCCAGCAGCACGACTAGCGGGGTTGAGACCCAGTACTTC
>-|16|-|TRBV7-8|TRBJ2-5
CASSLGFGQKQETQYF
TGTGCCAGCAGCTTAGGGTTCGGACAGAAGCAAGAGACCCAGTACTTC
>-|13|-|TRBV19|TRBJ2-7
CASSIGGFYEQYF
TGTGCCAGTAGTATCGGAGGTTTCTACGAGCAGTACTTC
>TRBD1|15|-|TRBV7-9|TRBJ2-7
CASSLGTASSYEQYF
TGTGCCAGCAGCCTAGGGACAGCTAGCTCCTACGAGCAGTACTTC
>-|15|-|TRBV2|TRBJ1-1
CASSELDRRNTEAFF
TGTGCCAGCAGTGAACTCGACAGAAGGAACACTGAAGCTTTCTTT
>TRBD1|14|-|TRBV9|TRBJ1-2
CASSARGTDYGYTF
TGTGCCAGCAGCGCCCGAGGGACAGACTATGGCTACACCTTC
>TRBD2|15|-|TRBV5-8|TRBJ2-5
CASSAGTSGGETQYF
TGTGCCAGCAGCGCCGGGACTAGCGGGGGAGAGACCCAGTACTTC
>-|13|once|TRBV19|TRBJ1-1
CASTTTGNTEAFF
TGTGCCAGTACCACAACAGGGAACACTGAAGCTTTCTTT
>TRBD1|16|once|TRBV4-1|TRBJ1-4
CASSQDVGQGAEKLFF
TGCGCCAGCAGCCAAGATGTAGGACAGGGGGCCGAAAAACTGTTTTTT
>TRBD2|19|-|TRBV18|TRBJ2-3
CASSPLGMTSGGPLPTQYF
TGTGCCAGCTCACCACTGGGCATGACTAGCGGGGGCCCGCTACCTACGCAGTATTTT
>TRBD1|12|-|TRBV7-9|TRBJ1-2
CASSLDRSGYTF
TGTGCCAGCAGCTTGGACAGGTCTGGCTACACCTTC
>TRBD2|17|-|TRBV6-1|TRBJ2-3
CASSAPGTSGRIYTQYF
TGTGCCAGCAGTGCCCCCGGCACTAGCGGGAGAATTTATACGCAGTATTTT
>-|14|few|TRBV2|TRBJ2-7
CASSETWIGYEQYF
TGTGCCAGCAGTGAGACCTGGATCGGGTACGAGCAGTACTTC
>-|15|-|TRBV7-9|TRBJ2-5
CASSAGEIGGETQYF
TGTGCCAGCAGCGCCGGCGAGATAGGGGGAGAGACCCAGTACTTC
>-|12|-|TRBV10-3|TRBJ2-7
CAIGGLRDEQYF
TGTGCCATCGGGGGACTCCGAGACGAGCAGTACTTC
>TRBD1|16|-|TRBV19|TRBJ2-2
CASSVRQGPGPGELFF
TGTGCCAGTAGTGTCAGACAGGGGCCAGGGCCCGGGGAGCTGTTTTTT
>TRBD2|16|-|TRBV7-3|TRBJ2-1
CASSLMLAGVRNEQFF
TGTGCCAGCAGCTTAATGCTAGCGGGGGTGAGAAATGAGCAGTTCTTC
>-|14|-|TRBV5-1|TRBJ1-3
CASSLTGFGNTIYF
TGCGCCAGCAGCTTAACAGGGTTTGGAAACACCATATATTTT
>TRBD2|16|-|TRBV7-3|TRBJ2-3
CASSLRSGRGGDTQYF
TGTGCCAGCAGCTTAAGAAGCGGGCGGGGGGGAGATACGCAGTATTTT
>-|11|-|TRBV29-1|TRBJ2-5
CSVEGTETQYF
TGCAGCGTTGAGGGGACTGAGACCCAGTACTTC